This T cell receptor (beta chain) was identified during a study of read filtering for tumor transcriptome and immune sequencing. Study at large: Per sample, TCR-region reads ranged about 4 to 10.27 million by IR-seq, roughly 80 to 1,300 by RNA-seq.

Study-wide points: Sorted CD138-negative bone marrow cells were not purified T cells.

From 300 to 450 ng of RNA, a library with molecular barcoded alpha/delta and beta/gamma adaptors was made. TCRdb re-derived calls from the reads in MiXCR, one entry per CDR3 protein. This table has roughly 90,000 distinct CDR3 sequences, 9% to 15% appearing once. This clonotype was observed at least ten times. What it recognizes is unknown. Germline loops: CDR1 MNHEY, CDR2 SMNVEV (reference sequence). J was trimmed by 2 bases and V by 4 bases; bases with no gene match: 4. The CDR3 is 14 residues long. Sequenced material: a population of CD138-negative cells sorted from bone marrow. The source of this sequence is a donor at least 40 years old with multiple myeloma. The chain joins TRBV27 to TRBJ2-7; 8 positions match TRBD1. CDR3 DNA sequence: TGTGCCAGCAGTTCCCGGACAGGGCCCTACGAGCAGTACTTC. Translating gives CASSSRTGPYEQYF.